This is a list of T cell receptor beta chains from one sample in a study of neurological immune-mediated disorders. TCRdb called the 5' RACE reads again in MiXCR, with one record for every CDR3 protein. The data hold 50,000 to 80,000 distinct CDR3 sequences, with 4.5% observed a single time. Material for sequencing was PBMCs. These receptors were collected from a man younger than 40 with multiple sclerosis. Both conserved end residues are part of each CDR3. A D gene is named only where the DNA matches it firmly. Size is omitted from some rows. Given values are once, few, many or a class for expanded clones.

clone size	J gene	D gene	V gene	CDR3 DNA	CDR3 protein
many	TRBJ2-2	TRBD2	TRBV5-5	TGTGCCAGCAGCCTCACTAGCGGGGGTTACCTCACCGGGGAGCTGTTTTTT	CASSLTSGGYLTGELFF
many	TRBJ1-4	TRBD1	TRBV20-1	TGCAGTGCTACGAACAGGGGAACTAATGAAAAACTGTTTTTT	CSATNRGTNEKLFF
many	TRBJ2-2	-	TRBV11-3	TGTGCCAGCAGCGTCAGGGGTCGGGAGCTGTTTTTT	CASSVRGRELFF
many	TRBJ2-5	TRBD2	TRBV11-2	TGTGCCAGCAGCTCCGGACGGCGGGGGGGGGAGACCCAGTACTTC	CASSSGRRGGETQYF
many	TRBJ2-1	-	TRBV5-1	TGCGCCAGCAGCTTACAGGGCGGCTCCTACAATGAGCAGTTCTTC	CASSLQGGSYNEQFF
many	TRBJ2-2	-	TRBV7-9	TGTGCCAGCAGCTCAAGGACCTACACCGGGGAGCTGTTTTTT	CASSSRTYTGELFF
few	TRBJ2-7	-	TRBV6-5	TGTGCCAGCAGCCCGAAGGGGACCGGGAGCGAGCAGTACTTC	CASSPKGTGSEQYF
many	TRBJ2-1	-	TRBV29-1	TGCAGCGTTGAACGACAGGTTTCCTACAATGAGCAGTTCTTC	CSVERQVSYNEQFF
many	TRBJ2-7	-	TRBV6-6	TGTGCCAGCAGCCACCTCCTCGGGAACCCCTACGAGCAGTACTTC	CASSHLLGNPYEQYF
many	TRBJ1-5	TRBD1	TRBV20-1	TGCAGTGCTAGTCCCGGACAGGGCGGGCGTCAGCCCCAGCATTTT	CSASPGQGGRQPQHF
many	TRBJ1-2	TRBD1	TRBV2	TGTGCCAGCAGGCTCAGGGGGCAGGGTGGCTACACCTTC	CASRLRGQGGYTF
-	TRBJ2-1	-	TRBV10-3	TGTGCCATCAGTGATACTGGACCCGGCCATGAGCAGTTCTTC	CAISDTGPGHEQFF
many	TRBJ2-5	-	TRBV20-1	TGCAGTGCTAGGGGGGACGGACCGACCCAGTACTTC	CSARGDGPTQYF
many	TRBJ1-3	-	TRBV3-1	TGTGCCAGCAGCCAAGGGTGGTCGGGAAACACCATATATTTT	CASSQGWSGNTIYF
many	TRBJ2-1	-	TRBV5-4	TGTGCCAGCAGCTTGGGGACATCCATAGAGCAGTTCTTC	CASSLGTSIEQFF
-	TRBJ1-1	TRBD1	TRBV20-1	TGCAGTGCTAGGTCCCCCCAGGGGGCTAACACTGAAGCTTTCTTT	CSARSPQGANTEAFF
many	TRBJ1-1	-	TRBV9	TGTGCCAGCAGCCCAACAGTGGTGAACACTGAAGCTTTCTTT	CASSPTVVNTEAFF
few	TRBJ1-2	-	TRBV6-1	TGTGCCAGCAGTGAAAAAGAACAACCTCGGGGCTACACCTTC	CASSEKEQPRGYTF
-	TRBJ1-5	-	TRBV6-1	TGTGCCAGCAGTCCTGATCGGAATCAGCCCCAGAATTTT	CASSPDRNQPQNF
many	TRBJ2-5	-	TRBV30	TGTGCCTGGAACTGGATGGGGTCCGGGACCCAGTACTTC	CAWNWMGSGTQYF
many	TRBJ1-2	-	TRBV5-1	TGCGCCAGCAGCTTGCCAGGGCACTATGGCTACACCTTC	CASSLPGHYGYTF
-	TRBJ2-5	-	TRBV3-1	TGTGCCAGCAGCCAAGGGCCTGGCGGGACCCAGTACTTC	CASSQGPGGTQYF
many	TRBJ1-1	-	TRBV6-1	TGTGCCAGCAGTGAAGGGGGGGGGCCTACGGCTTTCTTT	CASSEGGGPTAFF
-	TRBJ1-5	-	TRBV10-3	TGTGCCATCAGTGACAGCTATAGCAATCAGCCCCAGAATTTT	CAISDSYSNQPQNF
many	TRBJ1-1	TRBD1	TRBV9	TGTGCCAGCAGCGCCTTGGGGACAGGGGACACTGAAGCTTTCTTT	CASSALGTGDTEAFF
many	TRBJ1-6	-	TRBV27	TGTGCCAGCAGCCGGACGGGGGATAATTCACCCCTCCACTTT	CASSRTGDNSPLHF
many	TRBJ2-1	-	TRBV15	TGTGCCACCAGCAGAGATCAGACGGGAGCCTTCGGTGAGCAGTTCTTC	CATSRDQTGAFGEQFF
many	TRBJ2-1	-	TRBV5-1	TGCGCCAGCAGCTTGGGGGGGCCCTACAATGAGCAGTTCTTC	CASSLGGPYNEQFF
few	TRBJ1-1	-	TRBV24-1	TGTGCCACCAGTGACCCGCGGGAAAGGGGCGCTGAAGCTTTCTTT	CATSDPRERGAEAFF
many	TRBJ1-5	TRBD1	TRBV10-2	TGCGCCAGCAGTGCGGGGGGACAGGGCAAAAATCAGCCCCAGCATTTT	CASSAGGQGKNQPQHF
-	TRBJ1-1	-	TRBV6-5	TGTGCCAGCTTATTCCGGGGAAAGGCTTTCTTT	CASLFRGKAFF
few	TRBJ2-7	TRBD2	TRBV5-1	TGCGCCAGCAGCTTGGGACTAGCGGGGGGTTACGAGCAGTACTTC	CASSLGLAGGYEQYF
many	TRBJ2-2	-	TRBV5-1	TGCGCCAGCAGCTCGGGACGGAAGGACACCGGGGAGCTGTTTTTT	CASSSGRKDTGELFF
few	TRBJ1-1	TRBD1	TRBV19	TGTGCCAGTAAAGAGACAGGGGGCACTGAAGCTTTCTTT	CASKETGGTEAFF
many	TRBJ1-2	-	TRBV6-1	TGTGCCAGCAGTTCCGGGCTCGCGGGGGACTATGGCTACACCTTC	CASSSGLAGDYGYTF
many	TRBJ1-2	-	TRBV7-8	TGTGCCAGCAGCTTAGTCGGGGACACAGAAAGCACCTTC	CASSLVGDTESTF
few	TRBJ1-5	TRBD1	TRBV4-1	TGCGCCAGCAGCCAGGGGACAGGGGGCAATCAGCCCCAGAATTTT	CASSQGTGGNQPQNF
few	TRBJ1-1	TRBD1	TRBV12-3/TRBV12-4	TGTGCCAGCAGTGGGACAGGGGGGGAGACTGAAGCTTTCTTT	CASSGTGGETEAFF
-	TRBJ2-3	-	TRBV5-1	TGCGCCAGCAGCTTTCCGGAGGCGACCACAGATACGCAGTATTTT	CASSFPEATTDTQYF
many	TRBJ2-5	-	TRBV10-3	TGTGCCTCAGCCCCGACTCAAGAGACCCAGTACTTC	CASAPTQETQYF
many	TRBJ2-1	TRBD1	TRBV7-6	TGTGCCAGCAGCTTAGGGGCTTCAGGACAGGGCACGTTCAATGAGCAGTTCTTC	CASSLGASGQGTFNEQFF
many	TRBJ2-2	TRBD1	TRBV5-1	TGCGCCAGCCAAGACGCGACAGGGTGGTCCGGGGAGCTGTTTTTT	CASQDATGWSGELFF
many	TRBJ2-1	TRBD1	TRBV12-3/TRBV12-4	TGTGCCAGCAGCTCAAAAAGACAGGGGACCTACAATGAGCAGTTCTTC	CASSSKRQGTYNEQFF
few	TRBJ2-7	-	TRBV9	TGTGCCAGCAGCGGAAACAGGGAAGAGCAGTACTTC	CASSGNREEQYF
few	TRBJ2-7	TRBD1	TRBV12-3/TRBV12-4	TGTGCCAGCAGCCGGACAGGCGACTCCTACGAGCAGTACTTC	CASSRTGDSYEQYF
many	TRBJ2-1	-	TRBV20-1	TGCAGTGCTAGCAGGCGGGGAACGGTGGATGAGCAGTTCTTC	CSASRRGTVDEQFF
many	TRBJ1-3	-	TRBV10-2	TGCGCCAGCACCGGGGATGCTTACGGAAACACCATATATTTT	CASTGDAYGNTIYF
many	TRBJ2-2	-	TRBV5-1	TGCGCCAGCAGCCTGGGGGACTTCGGGGAGCTGTTTTTT	CASSLGDFGELFF
-	TRBJ1-2	-	TRBV7-9	TGTGCCAGCAGTCGGACAGAGGGCGGCTATGGCTACACCTTC	CASSRTEGGYGYTF
many	TRBJ2-5	-	TRBV5-5	TGTGCCAGCAGCCCCCTAGGGATCCAAGAGACCCAGTACTTC	CASSPLGIQETQYF
many	TRBJ1-2	-	TRBV20-1	TGCAGTGCAAGCCGGGGGACACGCGATGGCTACACCTTC	CSASRGTRDGYTF
few	TRBJ1-1	-	TRBV2	TGTGCCAGCAGTACCCGAACCGACAGGAACACTGAAGCTTTCTTT	CASSTRTDRNTEAFF
many	TRBJ2-1	TRBD1	TRBV2	TGTGCCAGCAGACGGGACAGGGAAAGATACAATGAGCAGTTCTTC	CASRRDRERYNEQFF
-	TRBJ1-6	-	TRBV20-1	TGCAGTGCTAGACCGTGGGGAATTAATAATTCACCCCTCAACTTT	CSARPWGINNSPLNF
-	TRBJ2-1	-	TRBV7-9	TGTGCCAGCAGCGTCTCCGGGCCCAACAATGAGCAGTTCTTC	CASSVSGPNNEQFF
many	TRBJ2-7	-	TRBV7-9	TGTGCCAGCAGCTTAGGTCCGGGGCCACGATTAAATCTACGACGGGAGCAGTACTTC	CASSLGPGPRLNLRREQYF
many	TRBJ2-2	-	TRBV3-1	TGTGCCAGCAGCCAAGGGTGGGGAAACACCGGGGAGCTGTTTTTT	CASSQGWGNTGELFF